This T cell receptor beta chain was sequenced during a study of early stage breast cancer tumors. Turning to the study itself: About 70% of the 16 invasive tumors were ER+, PR+ and HER2-.

Sequencing used immunoSEQ multiplex PCR; TCRdb keeps in-frame clones, though not all of them. The sample holds tens of thousands of clones, around 72% seen once. Points from the study as a whole: Bulk DNA sequencing of unsorted cells missed chain pairing and markers.

A note on this clone: Its antigen remains unidentified.

The receptor was derived from a person aged 50-59 years with breast cancer. The source material was blood.

The CDR3 DNA reads TGTGCCAGTAGTGTCAGGGCGGGAAGCTCCTACGAGCAGTACGTC. Translation: CASSVRAGSSYEQYV. This chain links TRBV19 with TRBJ2-7; D might be TRBD2 (6 bases). The CDR3 spans 15 residues. The ends were cut back, 5 bases at V and 0 bases at J, with 14 bases in the middle. Germline assignment: CDR1 LNHDA and CDR2 SQIVND (reference sequence).